Listed below are T cell receptor beta chains from one sample, sequenced in a study of cytomegalovirus exposure and HLA in healthy donors. Sequencing was performed with immunoSEQ multiplex PCR; in TCRdb, only in-frame clones are kept and a portion is missing. The sample has about 120,000 clones, approximately 80% seen once. Material: PBMCs. These receptors originate from a man aged 18 to 30 in good health and CMV-seropositive. The CDR3 runs from the conserved cysteine through the conserved F or W. The D gene is left open where the match is weak. Clone size is shown for a subset of rows, as once, few, many or a class of expanded clone.

14,TRBV5-1,NA,few,TRBJ1-2,TGCGCCAGCAGCCGGACGGGGTTCGACTATGGCTACACCTTC,CASSRTGFDYGYTF
13,TRBV10-3,NA,NA,TRBJ1-6,TGTGCCATCAGTGTTGAGTATAATTCACCCCTCCACTTT,CAISVEYNSPLHF
14,TRBV7-9,NA,few,TRBJ1-3,TGTGCCAGCAGTCCCAGACAGACTGGAAACACCATATATTTT,CASSPRQTGNTIYF
15,TRBV4-2,TRBD1,NA,TRBJ2-7,TGTGCCAGCAGCCAAGATGAGACAGGGGGCTACGAGCAGTACTTC,CASSQDETGGYEQYF
13,TRBV29-1,TRBD1,NA,TRBJ2-1,TGCAGCGCAGGGGGTCTCTCCTACAATGAGCAGTTCTTC,CSAGGLSYNEQFF
15,TRBV7-9,NA,NA,TRBJ1-1,TGTGCCAGCAGCCTCCTTAAGTGGGGAGGGACTGAAGCTTTCTTT,CASSLLKWGGTEAFF
15,TRBV9,TRBD2,NA,TRBJ2-1,TGTGCCAGCAGCGGGGGACTAGCGGGCCTCAATGAGCAGTTCTTC,CASSGGLAGLNEQFF
16,TRBV6-5,TRBD1,once,TRBJ2-3,TGTGCCAGCAGTTTGTGGACAGGGCGCGCGGAAGATACGCAGTATTTT,CASSLWTGRAEDTQYF
14,TRBV5-4,NA,NA,TRBJ2-7,TGTGCCAGCAGCTATGCGGGGCCTGCCTACGAGCAGTACTTC,CASSYAGPAYEQYF
15,TRBV19,NA,NA,TRBJ2-1,TGTGCCAGTAGTATGGTGGGGCCAAGGAACAATGAGCAGTTCTTC,CASSMVGPRNNEQFF
11,TRBV6-5,NA,NA,TRBJ2-1,TGTGCCAGCAACGAACGGGGTTTTGAGTTCTTC,CASNERGFEFF
16,TRBV6-5,TRBD2,once,TRBJ2-5,TGTGCCAGCAGTTACTCGAGCGGGAGGGCCGGTGAGACCCAGTACTTC,CASSYSSGRAGETQYF
15,TRBV6-1,TRBD1,NA,TRBJ2-1,TGTGCCAGCAGAGCTTCTGGGGACAGCCACAATGAGCAGTTCTTC,CASRASGDSHNEQFF
17,TRBV5-6,NA,NA,TRBJ1-5,TGTGCCAGCAGCTTGGATCGGGGGGTAAGGAGCAATCAGCCCCAGCATTTT,CASSLDRGVRSNQPQHF
13,TRBV6-5,NA,NA,TRBJ1-1,TGTGCCAGCAGTTCCCGCGGGGGCACTGAAGCTTTCTTT,CASSSRGGTEAFF
14,TRBV7-2,NA,NA,TRBJ1-5,TGTGCCAGCAGCTTAGGCAGGGGCGGTCAGCCCCAGCATTTT,CASSLGRGGQPQHF
14,TRBV11-1,TRBD1,NA,TRBJ1-4,TGTGCCAGCAGTTACGACAGGGAGGTTGAAAAACTGTTTTTT,CASSYDREVEKLFF
17,TRBV19,TRBD2,NA,TRBJ2-1,TGTGCCACCCTAAGAGAGGCGGGACTAGCGGGAGGGGTTGAGCAGTTCTTC,CATLREAGLAGGVEQFF
13,TRBV7-2,NA,NA,TRBJ1-1,TGTGCCAGCAGCTTAAATCTCGTAGCTGAAGCTTTCTTT,CASSLNLVAEAFF
13,TRBV9,NA,NA,TRBJ1-1,TGTGCCAGCAGCGTAGGGCCTTGGGAGGGGGCTTTCTTT,CASSVGPWEGAFF
14,TRBV5-8,TRBD1,NA,TRBJ1-6,TGTGCCAGCACCCCTGGGACAGGGGTTTCACCCCTCCACTTT,CASTPGTGVSPLHF
15,TRBV10-3,TRBD2,NA,TRBJ2-1,TGTGCCATCAGTGGCCAGGCAGCGGGAGTCTATGAGCAGTTCTTC,CAISGQAAGVYEQFF